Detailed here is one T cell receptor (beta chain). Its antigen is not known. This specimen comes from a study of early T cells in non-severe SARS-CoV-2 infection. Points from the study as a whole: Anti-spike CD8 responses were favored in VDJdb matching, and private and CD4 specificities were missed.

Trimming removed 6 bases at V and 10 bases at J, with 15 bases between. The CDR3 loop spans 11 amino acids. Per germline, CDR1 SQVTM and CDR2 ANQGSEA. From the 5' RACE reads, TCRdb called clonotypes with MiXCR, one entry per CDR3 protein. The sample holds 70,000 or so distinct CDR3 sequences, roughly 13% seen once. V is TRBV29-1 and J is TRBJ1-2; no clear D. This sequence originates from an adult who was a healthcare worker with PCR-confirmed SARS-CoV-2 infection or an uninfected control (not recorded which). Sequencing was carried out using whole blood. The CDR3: CSVYQDGHYTF. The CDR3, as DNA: TGCAGCGTCTATCAGGACGGCCACTACACCTTC.